This T cell receptor (beta chain) was identified in a study of PD-L1 blockade in urothelial cancer. Study at large: A median blood sample held about 140,000 T cells and roughly 79,000 unique TCRs.

Time point noted: pretreatment peripheral blood. The V end was cut by 5 bases, the J end by 5 bases, with 19 bases between. CDR3 size: 15 residues. In germline, CDR1 is SGHTA, CDR2 FQGNSA. This table comes from immunoSEQ multiplex PCR, and its TCRdb copy is limited to in-frame clones, with some not included. The top ten clones hold 3.2% of a sample with 130,000 or so clones, around 84% of them seen once. V usage is TRBV7-2 and J usage is TRBJ2-7, with D possibly TRBD1 on 6 matching bases. Sequencing was performed on PBMCs, taken around atezolizumab (anti-PD-L1) treatment. The receptor was derived from a middle-aged man with urothelial cancer. CDR3 region: CASSTGTQRPHEQYF. The CDR3, as DNA: TGTGCCAGCAGCACCGGGACACAACGTCCCCACGAGCAGTACTTC.